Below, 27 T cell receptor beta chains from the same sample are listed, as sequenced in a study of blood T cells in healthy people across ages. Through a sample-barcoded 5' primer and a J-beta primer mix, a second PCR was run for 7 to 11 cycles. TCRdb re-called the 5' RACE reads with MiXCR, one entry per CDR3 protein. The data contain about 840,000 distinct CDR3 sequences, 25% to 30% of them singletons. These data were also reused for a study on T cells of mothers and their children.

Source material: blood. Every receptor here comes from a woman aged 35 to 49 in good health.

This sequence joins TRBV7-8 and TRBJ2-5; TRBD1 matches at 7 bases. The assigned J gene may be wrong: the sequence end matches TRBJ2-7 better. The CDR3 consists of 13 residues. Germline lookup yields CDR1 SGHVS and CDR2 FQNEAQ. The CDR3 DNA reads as TGTGCCAGCAGCCCCGTTTCAGGGGGCGAGCAGTACTTC. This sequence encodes CASSPVSGGEQYF.

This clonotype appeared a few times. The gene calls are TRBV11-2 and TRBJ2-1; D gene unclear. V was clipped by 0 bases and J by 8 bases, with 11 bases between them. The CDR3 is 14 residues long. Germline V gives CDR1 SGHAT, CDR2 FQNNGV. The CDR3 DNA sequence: TGTGCCAGCAGCTTAGATTACCAGATGTATGAGCAGTTCTTC. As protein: CASSLDYQMYEQFF.

The CDR3 sequence is CASSLVEGSNQPQHF. The DNA for the CDR3 is TGTGCCAGCAGCTTAGTGGAGGGGTCCAATCAGCCCCAGCATTTT. The chain links TRBV7-2 to TRBJ1-5, with D tentatively TRBD1 (5 bases). Germline values: CDR1 SGHTA, CDR2 FQGNSA. The CDR3 extends over 15 amino acids. V was pared by 1 base and J by 3 bases, with 10 bases between.

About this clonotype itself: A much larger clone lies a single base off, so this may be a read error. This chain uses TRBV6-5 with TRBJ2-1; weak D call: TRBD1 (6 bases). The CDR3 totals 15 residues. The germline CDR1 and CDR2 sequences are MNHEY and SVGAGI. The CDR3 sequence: CTSSTGQTRHNEQFF. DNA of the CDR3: TGTACCAGCAGTACGGGACAAACCCGTCACAATGAGCAGTTCTTC.

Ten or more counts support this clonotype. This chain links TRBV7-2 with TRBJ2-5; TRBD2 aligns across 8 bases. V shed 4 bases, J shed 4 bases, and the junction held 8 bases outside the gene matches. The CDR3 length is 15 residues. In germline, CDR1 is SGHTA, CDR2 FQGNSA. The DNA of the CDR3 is TGTGCCAGCAGCTCAAAGAGCGGGGGCGGAGAGACCCAGTACTTC. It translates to CASSSKSGGGETQYF.

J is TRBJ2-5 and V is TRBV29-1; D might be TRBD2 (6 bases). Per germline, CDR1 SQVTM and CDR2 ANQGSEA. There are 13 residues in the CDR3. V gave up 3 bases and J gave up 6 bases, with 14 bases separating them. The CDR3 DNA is TGCAGCGTTGATGCTCGGGGAGGAAAGACCCAGTACTTC. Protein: CSVDARGGKTQYF. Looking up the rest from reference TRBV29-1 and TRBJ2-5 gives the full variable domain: SAVISQKPSRDICQRGTSLTIQCQVDSQVTMMFWYRQQPGQSLTLIATANQGSEATYESGFVIDKFPISRPNLTFSTLTVSNMSPEDSSIYLCSVDARGGKTQYFGPGTRLLVL.

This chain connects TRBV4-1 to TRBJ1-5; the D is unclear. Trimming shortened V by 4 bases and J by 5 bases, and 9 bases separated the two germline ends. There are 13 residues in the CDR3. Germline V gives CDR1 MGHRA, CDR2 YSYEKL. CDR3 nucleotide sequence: TGCGCCAGCAGCCGAGAGTACGATCAGCCCCAGCATTTT. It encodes CASSREYDQPQHF.

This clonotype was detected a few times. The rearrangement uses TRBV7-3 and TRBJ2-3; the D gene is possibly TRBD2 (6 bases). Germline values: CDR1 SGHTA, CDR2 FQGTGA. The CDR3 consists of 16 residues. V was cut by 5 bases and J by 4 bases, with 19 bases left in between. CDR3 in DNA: TGTGCCAGCAGCCGCTCGGACGGGGGAGGCGCAGATACGCAGTATTTT. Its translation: CASSRSDGGGADTQYF. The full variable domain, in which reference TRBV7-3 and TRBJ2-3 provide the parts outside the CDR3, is GAGVSQTPSNKVTEKGKYVELRCDPISGHTALYWYRQSLGQGPEFLIYFQGTGAADDSGLPNDRFFAVRPEGSVSTLKIQRTERGDSAVYLCASSRSDGGGADTQYFGPGTRLTVL.

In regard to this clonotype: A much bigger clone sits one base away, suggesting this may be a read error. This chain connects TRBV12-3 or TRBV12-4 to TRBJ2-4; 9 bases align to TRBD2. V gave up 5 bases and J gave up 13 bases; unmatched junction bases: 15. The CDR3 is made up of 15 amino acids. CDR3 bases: TGTGCCAGCAGTCATATTAGCGGGGGATACAATGAGCAGTACTTC. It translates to CASSHISGGYNEQYF.

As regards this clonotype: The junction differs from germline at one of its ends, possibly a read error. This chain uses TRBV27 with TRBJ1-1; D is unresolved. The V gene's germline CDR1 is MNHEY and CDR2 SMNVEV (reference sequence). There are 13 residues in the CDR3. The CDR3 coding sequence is TGCGCCAGCAGCTTTCAGTTGAACACTGAAGCTTTCTTT. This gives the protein CASSFQLNTEAFF.

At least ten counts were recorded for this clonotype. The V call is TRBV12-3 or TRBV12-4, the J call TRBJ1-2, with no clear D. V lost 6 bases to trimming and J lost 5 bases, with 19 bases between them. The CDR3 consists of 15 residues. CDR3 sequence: CASSPRRVEGYGYTF. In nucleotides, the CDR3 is TGTGCCAGCAGCCCCCGTAGGGTTGAAGGATATGGCTACACCTTC.

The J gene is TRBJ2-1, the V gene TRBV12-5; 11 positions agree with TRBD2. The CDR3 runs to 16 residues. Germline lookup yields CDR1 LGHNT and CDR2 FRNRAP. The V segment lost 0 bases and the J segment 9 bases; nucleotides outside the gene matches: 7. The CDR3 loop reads CASGLVLAGAWGEQFF. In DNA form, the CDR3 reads TGTGCTAGTGGTTTGGTACTAGCGGGGGCTTGGGGTGAGCAGTTCTTC.

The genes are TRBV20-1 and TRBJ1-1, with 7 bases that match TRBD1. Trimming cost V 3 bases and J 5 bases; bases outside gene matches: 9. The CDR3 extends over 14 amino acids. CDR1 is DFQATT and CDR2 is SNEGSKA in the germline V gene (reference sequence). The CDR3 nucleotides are TGCAGTGCTAGTTCTTTCCAGGGGGGGACTGAAGCTTTCTTT. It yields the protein CSASSFQGGTEAFF.

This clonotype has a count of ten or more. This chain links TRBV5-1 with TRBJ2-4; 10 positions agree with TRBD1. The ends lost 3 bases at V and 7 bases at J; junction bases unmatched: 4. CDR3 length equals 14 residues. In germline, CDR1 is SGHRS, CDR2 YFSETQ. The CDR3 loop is CASSSDRGANIQYF. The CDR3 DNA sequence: TGCGCCAGCAGCTCGGACAGGGGGGCGAACATTCAGTACTTC.

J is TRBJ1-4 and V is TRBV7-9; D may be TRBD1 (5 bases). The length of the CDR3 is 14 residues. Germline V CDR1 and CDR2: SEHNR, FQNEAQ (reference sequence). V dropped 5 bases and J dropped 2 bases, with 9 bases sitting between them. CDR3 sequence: CASSRTSTNEKLFF. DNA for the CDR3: TGTGCCAGCAGCCGGACATCCACTAATGAAAAACTGTTTTTT.

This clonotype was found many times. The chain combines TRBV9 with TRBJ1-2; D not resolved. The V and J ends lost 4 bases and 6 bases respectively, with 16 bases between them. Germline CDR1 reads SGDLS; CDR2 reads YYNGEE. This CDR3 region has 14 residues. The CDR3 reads CASSRLRAQDGYTF. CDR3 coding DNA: TGTGCCAGCAGCCGATTACGGGCCCAGGATGGCTACACCTTC.

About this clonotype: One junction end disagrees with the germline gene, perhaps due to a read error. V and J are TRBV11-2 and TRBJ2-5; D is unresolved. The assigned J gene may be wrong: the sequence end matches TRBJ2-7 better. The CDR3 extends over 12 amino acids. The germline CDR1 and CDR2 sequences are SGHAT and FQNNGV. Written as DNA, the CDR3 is TGTACCAGCAGCTTGCATGACGACGAGCAGTACTTC. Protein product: CTSSLHDDEQYF.

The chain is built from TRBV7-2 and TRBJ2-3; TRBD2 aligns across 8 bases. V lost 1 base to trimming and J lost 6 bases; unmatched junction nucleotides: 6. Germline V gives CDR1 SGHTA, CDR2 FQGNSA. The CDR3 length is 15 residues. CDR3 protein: CASSLVRLAGDTQYF. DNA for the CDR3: TGTGCCAGCAGCTTAGTCCGGCTAGCGGGTGATACGCAGTATTTT.

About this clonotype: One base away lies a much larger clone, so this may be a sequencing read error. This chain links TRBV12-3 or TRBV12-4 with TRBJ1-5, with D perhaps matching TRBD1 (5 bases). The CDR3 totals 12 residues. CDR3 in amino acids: CTSSLEGYSQHF. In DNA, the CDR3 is TGTACCAGCAGTTTAGAGGGGTATAGCCAGCATTTT.

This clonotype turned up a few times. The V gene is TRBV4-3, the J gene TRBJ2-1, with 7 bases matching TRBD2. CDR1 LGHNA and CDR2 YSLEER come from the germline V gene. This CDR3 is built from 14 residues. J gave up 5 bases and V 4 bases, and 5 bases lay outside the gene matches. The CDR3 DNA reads TGCGCCAGCAGCCCTCTAGCGGACAACAATGAGCAGTTCTTC. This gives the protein CASSPLADNNEQFF.

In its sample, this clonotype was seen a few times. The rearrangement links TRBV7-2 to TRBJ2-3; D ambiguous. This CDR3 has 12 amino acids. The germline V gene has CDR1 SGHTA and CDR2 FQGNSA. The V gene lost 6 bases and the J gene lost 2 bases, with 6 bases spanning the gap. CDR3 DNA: TGTGCCAGCAGGATAACCACAGATACGCAGTATTTT. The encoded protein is CASRITTDTQYF.

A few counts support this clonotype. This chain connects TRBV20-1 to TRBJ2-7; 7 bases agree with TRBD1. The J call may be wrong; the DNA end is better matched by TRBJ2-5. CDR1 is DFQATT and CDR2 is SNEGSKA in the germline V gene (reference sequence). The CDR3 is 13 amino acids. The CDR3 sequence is CSAVRQGPETQYF. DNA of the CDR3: TGCAGTGCCGTAAGACAGGGTCCGGAGACCCAGTACTTC.

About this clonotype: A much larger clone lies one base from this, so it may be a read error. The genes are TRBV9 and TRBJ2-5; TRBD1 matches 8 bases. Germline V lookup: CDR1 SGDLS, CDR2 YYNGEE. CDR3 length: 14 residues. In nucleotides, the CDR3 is TGTGCCGGCAGCACCCGGACAGGGAGGGAGACCCAGTACTTC. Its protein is CAGSTRTGRETQYF.

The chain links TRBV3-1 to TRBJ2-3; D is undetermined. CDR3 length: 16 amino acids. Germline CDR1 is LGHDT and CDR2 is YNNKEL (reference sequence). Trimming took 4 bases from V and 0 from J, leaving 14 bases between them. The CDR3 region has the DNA TGTGCCAGCAGCCGAAGAGTTTCAACTAGCACAGATACGCAGTATTTT. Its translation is CASSRRVSTSTDTQYF.

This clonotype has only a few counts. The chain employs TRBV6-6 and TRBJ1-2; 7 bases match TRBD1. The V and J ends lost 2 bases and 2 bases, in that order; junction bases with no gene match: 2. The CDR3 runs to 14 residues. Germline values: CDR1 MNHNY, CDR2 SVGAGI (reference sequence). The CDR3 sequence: CASSYEGQNYGYTF. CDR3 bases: TGTGCCAGCAGTTACGAGGGACAGAACTATGGCTACACCTTC.

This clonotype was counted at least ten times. Written as DNA, the CDR3 is TGCAGTGCTAGAGATATAGGACAGGGCTACGAGCAGTACTTC. Protein: CSARDIGQGYEQYF. V and J are TRBV20-1 and TRBJ2-7, with 8 bases lining up with TRBD1. From germline, CDR1 is DFQATT and CDR2 SNEGSKA (reference sequence). The trim removed 0 bases at V and 3 bases at J, leaving 4 bases unmatched. The CDR3 length is 14 residues.

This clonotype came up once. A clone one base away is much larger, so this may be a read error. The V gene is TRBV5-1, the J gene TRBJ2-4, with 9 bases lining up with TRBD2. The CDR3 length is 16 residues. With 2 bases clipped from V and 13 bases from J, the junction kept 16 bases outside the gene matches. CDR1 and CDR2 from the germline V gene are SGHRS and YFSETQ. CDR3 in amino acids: CASSFARGGEYNEQYF. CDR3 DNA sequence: TGCGCCAGCAGCTTTGCCCGCGGGGGGGAGTACAATGAGCAGTACTTC.